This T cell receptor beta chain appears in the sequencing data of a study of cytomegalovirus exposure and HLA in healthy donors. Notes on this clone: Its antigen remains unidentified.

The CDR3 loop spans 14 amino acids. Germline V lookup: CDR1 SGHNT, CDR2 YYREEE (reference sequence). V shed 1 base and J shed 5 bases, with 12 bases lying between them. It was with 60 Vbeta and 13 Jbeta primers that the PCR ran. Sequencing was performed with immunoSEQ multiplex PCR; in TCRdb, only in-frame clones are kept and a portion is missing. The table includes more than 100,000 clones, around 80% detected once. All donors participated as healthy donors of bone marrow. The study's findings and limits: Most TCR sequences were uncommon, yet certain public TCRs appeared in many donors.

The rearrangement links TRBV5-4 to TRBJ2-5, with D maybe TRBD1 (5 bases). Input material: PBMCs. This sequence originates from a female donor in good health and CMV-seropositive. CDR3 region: CASSLSARVETQYF. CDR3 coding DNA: TGTGCCAGCAGCTTGAGCGCCAGGGTGGAGACCCAGTACTTC. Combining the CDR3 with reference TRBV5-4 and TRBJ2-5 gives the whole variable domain ETGVTQSPTHLIKTRGQQVTLRCSSQSGHNTVSWYQQALGQGPQFIFQYYREEENGRGNFPPRFSGLQFPNYSSELNVNALELDDSALYLCASSLSARVETQYFGPGTRLLVL.